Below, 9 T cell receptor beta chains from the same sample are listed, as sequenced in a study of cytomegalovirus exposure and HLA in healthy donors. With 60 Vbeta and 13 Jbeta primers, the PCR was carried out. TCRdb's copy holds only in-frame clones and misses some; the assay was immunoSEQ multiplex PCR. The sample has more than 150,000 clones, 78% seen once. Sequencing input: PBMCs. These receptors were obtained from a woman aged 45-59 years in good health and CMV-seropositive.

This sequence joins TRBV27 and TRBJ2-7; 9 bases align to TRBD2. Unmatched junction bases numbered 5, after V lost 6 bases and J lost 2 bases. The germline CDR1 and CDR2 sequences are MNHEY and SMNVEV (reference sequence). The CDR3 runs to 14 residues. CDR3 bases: TGTGCCAGCAGGGAGGGACTAGCCACCTACGAGCAGTACTTC. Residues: CASREGLATYEQYF.

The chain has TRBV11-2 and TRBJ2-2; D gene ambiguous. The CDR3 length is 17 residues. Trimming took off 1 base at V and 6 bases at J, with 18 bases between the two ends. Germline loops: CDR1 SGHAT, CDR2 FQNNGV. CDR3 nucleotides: TGTGCCAGCAGCTTAGGTCGCCTGACACTGGCATCCGGGGAGCTGTTTTTT. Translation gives CASSLGRLTLASGELFF.

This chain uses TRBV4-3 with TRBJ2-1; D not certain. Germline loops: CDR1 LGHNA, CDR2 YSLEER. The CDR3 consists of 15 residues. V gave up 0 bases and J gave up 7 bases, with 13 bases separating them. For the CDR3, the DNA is TGCGCCAGCAGCCAAGAGGTCGGGTTGCTAAATGAGCAGTTCTTC. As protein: CASSQEVGLLNEQFF.

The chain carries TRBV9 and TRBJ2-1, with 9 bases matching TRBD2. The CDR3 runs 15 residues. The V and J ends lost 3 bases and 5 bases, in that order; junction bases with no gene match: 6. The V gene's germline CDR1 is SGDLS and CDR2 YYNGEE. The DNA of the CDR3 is TGTGCCAGCAGCGCGACTAGCGGCACGCACAATGAGCAGTTCTTC. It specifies CASSATSGTHNEQFF.

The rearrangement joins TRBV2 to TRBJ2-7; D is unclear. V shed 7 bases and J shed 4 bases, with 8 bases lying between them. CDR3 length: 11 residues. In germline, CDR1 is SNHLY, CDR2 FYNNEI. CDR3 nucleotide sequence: TGTGCCAGCACGGCAGGATACGAGCAGTACTTC. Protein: CASTAGYEQYF.

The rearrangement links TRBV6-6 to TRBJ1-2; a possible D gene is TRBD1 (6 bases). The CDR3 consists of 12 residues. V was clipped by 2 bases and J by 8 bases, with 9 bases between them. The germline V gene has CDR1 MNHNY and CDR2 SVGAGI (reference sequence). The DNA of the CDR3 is TGTGCCAGCAGTTACCCCCAGGGGGGCTACACCTTC. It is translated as CASSYPQGGYTF.

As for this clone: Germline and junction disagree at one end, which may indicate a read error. DNA for the CDR3: TGTGCCAGTAGTCCTTCGACAGGGCGGATTCTCTTC. It is translated as CASSPSTGRILF. J is TRBJ1-2 and V is TRBV19; 7 nucleotides match TRBD1. CDR1 is LNHDA, CDR2 SQIVND, per germline (reference sequence). The CDR3 consists of 12 residues.

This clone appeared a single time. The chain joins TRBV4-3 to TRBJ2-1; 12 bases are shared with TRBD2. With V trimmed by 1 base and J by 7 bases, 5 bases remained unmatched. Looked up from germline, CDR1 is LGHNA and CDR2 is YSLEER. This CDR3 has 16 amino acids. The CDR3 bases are TGCGCCAGCAGCCAAGCCACGACTAGCGGGAGAAATGAGCAGTTCTTC. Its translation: CASSQATTSGRNEQFF.

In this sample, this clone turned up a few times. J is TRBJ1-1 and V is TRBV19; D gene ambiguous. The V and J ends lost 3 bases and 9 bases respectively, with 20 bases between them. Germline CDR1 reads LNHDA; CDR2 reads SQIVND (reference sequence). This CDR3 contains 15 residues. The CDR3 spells CASSMENGIVRKAFF. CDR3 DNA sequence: TGTGCCAGTAGTATGGAAAACGGGATCGTACGTAAAGCTTTCTTT. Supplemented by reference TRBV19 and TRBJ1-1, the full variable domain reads DGGITQSPKYLFRKEGQNVTLSCEQNLNHDAMYWYRQDPGQGLRLIYYSQIVNDFQKGDIAEGYSVSREKKESFPLTVTSAQKNPTAFYLCASSMENGIVRKAFFGQGTRLTVV.